This T cell receptor beta chain is drawn from a study of spatial heterogeneity in lung cancer. Study at large: Alpha-chain detections were consistently fewer than beta-chain detections among the sequences. Overall study findings and caveats: Tumor mutation counts were tracked by expanded intratumoral alpha and beta TCR counts.

This clonotype turned up a few times. Its antigen is not identified. Noted time point: sample taken at primary tumor resection. Using its own MiXCR run on the 5' RACE reads, TCRdb lists one record per CDR3 protein. This sample has thousands of distinct CDR3 sequences, with 11% found just once. Sample: lung tumor tissue, taken at surgery. The TCR sequence derives from a male donor with early-stage non-small cell lung cancer.

The DNA of the CDR3 is TGTGCCATCGGAGGACGGGAAGCTAATCAGCCCCAGCATTTT. This codes for CAIGGREANQPQHF. The rearrangement joins TRBV10-3 to TRBJ1-5; no clear D gene. Looked up from germline, CDR1 is ENHRY and CDR2 is SYGVKD. The CDR3 loop spans 14 amino acids. The germline V and J ends were trimmed by 8 bases and 4 bases, with 15 bases remaining between them.